This paragraph reports one T cell receptor (beta chain). Its antigen is currently unknown. The sample is drawn from a study of beta chain features in type 1 diabetes. Overall study findings and caveats: More deletions and fewer insertions at VDJ junctions were found in patients with type 1 diabetes. Shorter TCRB CDR3s, moderately but significantly so, were found in Type 1 diabetes patients in all four CD4+ subsets.

V was clipped by 4 bases and J by 9 bases, with 22 bases between them. Germline-derived CDR1 and CDR2 are MDHEN and SYDVKM. The CDR3 consists of 16 residues. Sequencing targeted expressed TCRB transcripts, as all isolated RNA had been reverse transcribed. The average read count of naive, central memory and regulatory T cell samples was approximately 3.9 million. TCRdb's table, derived via immunoSEQ multiplex PCR, lists solely in-frame clones and lacks some. The table has 300,000 or so clones, roughly 8% seen once. The sequence was collected from a woman aged 18 to 35 in good health. Sequenced input: central memory CD4+ T cells from blood. The V gene is TRBV28, the J gene TRBJ2-4; tentative D call: TRBD1 (7 bases). The CDR3 sequence: CASSWGRQGTRGIQYF. The CDR3 bases are TGTGCCAGCAGTTGGGGGAGACAGGGCACGCGGGGCATTCAGTACTTC.